This T cell receptor beta chain emerged from a study of cytomegalovirus exposure and HLA in healthy donors. Turning to the study itself: Early on, a data release was issued that held 80 million or so unique TCRs from HLA-typed donors. For the roughly 370 genotyped donors, roughly 80% fell within the Caucasian-associated ancestry cluster. The study, taken as a whole, reports: The likely explanation for a cluster of highly shared sequence variants was sequencing artifact.

As to this clone: Antigen: not known.

The CDR3 sequence is 14 residues long. The germline CDR1 and CDR2 sequences are LNHDA and SQIVND (reference sequence). The PCR used 60 Vbeta and 13 Jbeta primers. TCRdb's table, derived via immunoSEQ multiplex PCR, lists solely in-frame clones and lacks some. The sample contains around 100,000 clones, about four fifths of which appear only once. V and J are TRBV19 and TRBJ2-5; 7 positions match TRBD2. The end of the DNA fits TRBJ2-7 better, so the J call may be wrong. This receptor was identified in a middle-aged man in good health and CMV-seropositive. The sample consisted of PBMCs. The CDR3 reads CASSIAGGSYEQYF. CDR3 DNA: TGTGCCAGTAGTATAGCGGGGGGCTCCTACGAGCAGTACTTC.